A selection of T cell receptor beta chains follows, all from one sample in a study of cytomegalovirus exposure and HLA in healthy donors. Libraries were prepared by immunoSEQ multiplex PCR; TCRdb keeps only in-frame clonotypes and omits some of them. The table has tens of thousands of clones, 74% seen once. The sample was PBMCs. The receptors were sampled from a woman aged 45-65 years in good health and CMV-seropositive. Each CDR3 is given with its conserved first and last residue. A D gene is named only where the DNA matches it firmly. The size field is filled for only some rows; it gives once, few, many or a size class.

CASRSGTANTGELFF | TGCGCCAGCAGATCCGGGACAGCCAACACCGGGGAGCTGTTTTTT | TRBJ2-2 | TRBD1 | TRBV5-1 | 15 | .
CASSEAAVEDTQYF | TGTGCCAGCAGTGAAGCGGCGGTAGAGGATACGCAGTATTTT | TRBJ2-3 | . | TRBV6-1 | 14 | .
CASSYEGATGTGELFF | TGTGCCAGCAGTTACGAGGGGGCAACGGGCACCGGGGAGCTGTTTTTT | TRBJ2-2 | TRBD1 | TRBV6-5 | 16 | .
CASSFEQGAPGANVLTF | TGTGCCAGCAGCTTTGAACAGGGGGCGCCTGGGGCCAACGTCCTGACTTTC | TRBJ2-6 | TRBD1 | TRBV11-3 | 17 | .
CASSQGGSNQPQHF | TGTGCCAGCAGTCAGGGGGGTAGCAATCAGCCCCAGCATTTT | TRBJ1-5 | TRBD1 | TRBV28 | 14 | .
CAIRTSTYEQYF | TGTGCCATTCGGACAAGTACCTACGAGCAGTACTTC | TRBJ2-7 | . | TRBV10-3 | 12 | .
CASSIGTETEKLFF | TGTGCCAGCTCAATAGGGACAGAGACTGAAAAACTGTTTTTT | TRBJ1-4 | TRBD1 | TRBV18 | 14 | many
CASSSQGGDQPQHF | TGTGCCAGCAGTTCCCAAGGGGGAGATCAGCCCCAGCATTTT | TRBJ1-5 | . | TRBV6-5 | 14 | once
CAGTGHRTDTQYF | TGTGCCGGAACGGGACACCGCACAGATACGCAGTATTTT | TRBJ2-3 | . | TRBV30 | 13 | .
CSVELGGQGSYEQYF | TGCAGCGTTGAATTGGGAGGACAGGGTAGCTACGAGCAGTACTTC | TRBJ2-7 | TRBD1 | TRBV29-1 | 15 | few
CASSLGMAVFYGYTF | TGTGCCAGCAGCTTAGGTATGGCAGTCTTCTATGGCTACACCTTC | TRBJ1-2 | . | TRBV7-2 | 15 | .
CASSLAGTGAGAFF | TGTGCCAGCAGCTTGGCCGGGACAGGGGCCGGAGCTTTCTTT | TRBJ1-1 | TRBD1 | TRBV5-6 | 14 | .
CASSYSGEGYTF | TGTGCCAGCAGTTACTCAGGGGAAGGCTACACCTTC | TRBJ1-2 | . | TRBV6-5 | 12 | few
CASSPAGRANQPQHF | TGTGCCAGCAGTCCGGCCGGGAGGGCCAATCAGCCCCAGCATTTT | TRBJ1-5 | . | TRBV6-5 | 15 | few
CASRQGTYEQYF | TGTGCCAGCAGACAGGGCACCTACGAGCAGTACTTC | TRBJ2-7 | . | TRBV7-9 | 12 | .
CASTPGGTHTDTQYF | TGTGCCAGCACCCCCGGAGGGACCCATACCGATACGCAGTATTTT | TRBJ2-3 | . | TRBV9 | 15 | .
CAWNSGMFTGELFF | TGTGCCTGGAATTCAGGGATGTTCACCGGGGAGCTGTTTTTT | TRBJ2-2 | . | TRBV30 | 14 | .
CASAPRVATDTQYF | TGTGCCAGCGCGCCCAGAGTAGCGACAGATACGCAGTATTTT | TRBJ2-3 | . | TRBV9 | 14 | .
CASSSGGPGTSGSNEQFF | TGTGCCAGCAGCTCCGGGGGTCCCGGGACTAGCGGGAGCAATGAGCAGTTCTTC | TRBJ2-1 | TRBD2 | TRBV11-3 | 18 | .
CASPTRQGTGNTIYF | TGTGCCAGCCCCACAAGACAGGGGACAGGAAACACCATATATTTT | TRBJ1-3 | TRBD1 | TRBV27 | 15 | .
CASSPTGSSYEQYF | TGTGCCAGCAGTCCGACAGGGAGCTCCTACGAGCAGTACTTC | TRBJ2-7 | TRBD1 | TRBV28 | 14 | .
CASSIGGVVYNQPQHF | TGTGCCAGTAGTATAGGCGGGGTCGTCTACAATCAGCCCCAGCATTTT | TRBJ1-5 | . | TRBV19 | 16 | .
CAGLRVYTEAFF | TGTGCCGGCCTCCGGGTCTACACTGAAGCTTTCTTT | TRBJ1-1 | . | TRBV30 | 12 | medium-sized
CASSFNLMTGFGTEAFF | TGCGCCAGCAGTTTTAATCTCATGACAGGGTTTGGCACTGAAGCTTTCTTT | TRBJ1-1 | TRBD1 | TRBV5-1 | 17 | .
CASSVGTQEPQHF | TGTGCCAGCAGCGTAGGGACACAAGAGCCCCAGCATTTT | TRBJ1-5 | . | TRBV9 | 13 | .
CASSLPGFDSGANVLTF | TGTGCCAGCAGCTTGCCGGGGTTTGACTCTGGGGCCAACGTCCTGACTTTC | TRBJ2-6 | . | TRBV5-4 | 17 | .
CASKLLQGNTEAFF | TGCGCCAGCAAGCTTCTACAGGGAAACACTGAAGCTTTCTTT | TRBJ1-1 | . | TRBV5-1 | 14 | .
CASGGGRGTDTQYF | TGCGCCAGCGGTGGGGGCAGGGGAACAGATACGCAGTATTTT | TRBJ2-3 | . | TRBV10-2 | 14 | once
CASRSRGGEQFF | TGTGCCAGCAGATCTAGGGGGGGTGAGCAGTTCTTC | TRBJ2-1 | . | TRBV6-1 | 12 | .
CASSSGQGKQYF | TGTGCCAGCAGTTCGGGACAGGGCAAACAGTATTTT | TRBJ2-3 | TRBD1 | TRBV28 | 12 | .
CASSPRTGVNTEAFF | TGTGCCAGCTCACCTCGGACAGGGGTGAACACTGAAGCTTTCTTT | TRBJ1-1 | TRBD1 | TRBV18 | 15 | .
CASSGRGWGPQHF | TGTGCCAGCAGTGGGAGGGGTTGGGGGCCCCAGCATTTT | TRBJ1-5 | . | TRBV2 | 13 | .
CASSPYRGNNEQFF | TGTGCCAGCAGCCCATACCGGGGGAACAATGAGCAGTTCTTC | TRBJ2-1 | . | TRBV13 | 14 | .
CASSVAHGSSLYEQYF | TGTGCCAGCAGCGTAGCTCACGGGAGCTCCCTCTACGAGCAGTACTTC | TRBJ2-7 | . | TRBV9 | 16 | few
CASSSGLYSGANVLTF | TGTGCCAGCAGTTCGGGACTGTACTCTGGGGCCAACGTCCTGACTTTC | TRBJ2-6 | . | TRBV5-6 | 16 | .
CASSRYSNQPQHF | TGTGCCAGCAGTCGTTATAGCAATCAGCCCCAGCATTTT | TRBJ1-5 | . | TRBV27 | 13 | .
CASSEGAGWDEQFF | TGTGCCAGCAGTGAAGGAGCCGGGTGGGATGAGCAGTTCTTC | TRBJ2-1 | . | TRBV2 | 14 | once
CASSWTGGYNEQFF | TGTGCCAGCAGTTGGACAGGAGGCTACAATGAGCAGTTCTTC | TRBJ2-1 | TRBD1 | TRBV27 | 14 | few
CAWSSRTAGGTQYF | TGTGCCTGGAGTTCGAGGACAGCCGGAGGGACCCAGTACTTC | TRBJ2-5 | . | TRBV30 | 14 | .
CASSFTGAGANVLTF | TGTGCCAGCAGCTTTACAGGGGCTGGGGCCAACGTCCTGACTTTC | TRBJ2-6 | TRBD1 | TRBV11-3 | 15 | few
CAWSVGGAGTEAFF | TGTGCCTGGAGTGTAGGGGGCGCGGGAACTGAAGCTTTCTTT | TRBJ1-1 | TRBD1 | TRBV30 | 14 | .
CASSLGGSNQPQHF | TGTGCCAGCAGTCTCGGGGGTAGCAATCAGCCCCAGCATTTT | TRBJ1-5 | . | TRBV27 | 14 | .
CASSVVGYTGELFF | TGTGCCAGCAGCGTAGTCGGGTACACCGGGGAGCTGTTTTTT | TRBJ2-2 | . | TRBV9 | 14 | .
CAISESSGVGTEAFF | TGTGCCATCAGTGAGTCAAGCGGGGTCGGCACTGAAGCTTTCTTT | TRBJ1-1 | . | TRBV10-3 | 15 | .
CASSLVQGEAFF | TGTGCCAGCAGCTTAGTCCAGGGTGAAGCTTTCTTT | TRBJ1-1 | . | TRBV7-9 | 12 | .
CASSGGQQLNTEAFF | TGTGCCAGTAGCGGGGGACAGCAGTTGAACACTGAAGCTTTCTTT | TRBJ1-1 | TRBD1 | TRBV19 | 15 | few
CASSQGRDGYTF | TGTGCCAGCAGCCAGGGGCGCGATGGCTACACCTTC | TRBJ1-2 | . | TRBV13 | 12 | .
CASSGLAGASGELFF | TGTGCCAGCAGCGGACTAGCGGGAGCATCCGGGGAGCTGTTTTTT | TRBJ2-2 | TRBD2 | TRBV6-6 | 15 | .
CASREMLQGDGQPQHF | TGTGCCAGCAGGGAGATGCTACAGGGAGACGGCCAGCCCCAGCATTTT | TRBJ1-5 | . | TRBV2 | 16 | few
CASSNRGNTEAFF | TGTGCCAGCAGTAACAGGGGGAACACTGAAGCTTTCTTT | TRBJ1-1 | TRBD1 | TRBV6-1 | 13 | .
CASSRPGQGNSEQFF | TGTGCCAGCAGCCGCCCGGGACAGGGGAATTCTGAGCAGTTCTTC | TRBJ2-1 | TRBD1 | TRBV6-6 | 15 | .
CASSELAGVADTQYF | TGTGCCAGCAGTGAATTAGCGGGAGTGGCAGATACGCAGTATTTT | TRBJ2-3 | TRBD2 | TRBV25-1 | 15 | .
CASSFRGLEDIPGNTIYF | TGTGCCAGCAGCTTCAGGGGGCTGGAGGATATCCCTGGAAACACCATATATTTT | TRBJ1-3 | TRBD1 | TRBV5-6 | 18 | few
CASSLVGDRGNEQFF | TGTGCCAGCAGCTTGGTTGGTGACAGGGGGAATGAGCAGTTCTTC | TRBJ2-1 | TRBD1 | TRBV5-4 | 15 | .